This T cell receptor (beta chain) is drawn from a study of T cells in Graves' hyperthyroidism and ophthalmopathy. The CDR3 length is 14 residues. Trimming took off 5 bases at V and 2 bases at J, with 13 bases between the two ends. This clonotype was seen many times. Amplified regions were TCR beta CDR3 sequences from RNA transcripts. First-round RT-PCR targeting the TCR CDR3 was performed with the HTBI primer set. Using its own MiXCR run on the multiplex PCR reads, TCRdb lists one record per CDR3 protein. Of 360,000 or so distinct CDR3 sequences in the sample, around 15% were seen once. J is TRBJ2-7 and V is TRBV12-3 or TRBV12-4; perhaps TRBD2 as D (6 bases). This receptor was taken from a woman aged 60-75 years with Graves' ophthalmopathy. The sample taken for sequencing was blood. The CDR3 is CASSPSGLTYEQYF. The DNA of the CDR3 is TGTGCCAGCAGTCCCAGCGGGCTGACCTACGAGCAGTACTTC.